The 14 T cell receptor beta chains below were found in one sample sequenced in a study of T-cell memory formation after mild COVID-19. Using its own MiXCR run on the 5' RACE reads, TCRdb lists one record per CDR3 protein. Found here are some 160,000 distinct CDR3 sequences, roughly 31% of them singletons; the top ten hold about 12%. Sequenced input: PBMCs or a T cell subset sorted from them (not recorded which). The receptors derive from an adult woman who had mild COVID-19 (a few samples of this study predate the infection). Cell type and time point are not known.

The CDR3 DNA reads as TGCGCCAGCAGCTTGTCAAGTACGGGACAGAACACTGAAGCTTTCTTT. Translation: CASSLSSTGQNTEAFF. The chain is built from TRBV5-1 and TRBJ1-1; tentative D call: TRBD1 (6 bases). CDR3 length: 16 residues. Trimming removed 1 base at V and 1 base at J, with 14 bases between. The germline gives CDR1 SGHRS, CDR2 YFSETQ.

The chain joins TRBV7-8 to TRBJ2-1; D might be TRBD1 (6 bases). This CDR3 has 15 amino acids. The germline gives CDR1 SGHVS, CDR2 FQNEAQ. Trimming removed 5 bases from V and 7 bases from J, with 18 bases in between. The CDR3 sequence is CASSPTGGAVNEQFF. The DNA for the CDR3 is TGTGCCAGCAGCCCGACAGGAGGCGCCGTAAATGAGCAGTTCTTC.

The chain has TRBV10-3 and TRBJ2-2, with D unclear. The germline V and J ends were trimmed by 0 bases and 9 bases, with 5 bases remaining between them. The CDR3 covers 12 residues. The V gene's germline CDR1 is ENHRY and CDR2 SYGVKD. Written as DNA, the CDR3 is TGTGCCATCAGTGAGTCGGCCTGGGAGCTGTTTTTT. Its protein is CAISESAWELFF.

A few counts support this clonotype. This sequence joins TRBV7-2 and TRBJ2-7; no clear D. The CDR3 spans 14 residues. Germline values: CDR1 SGHTA, CDR2 FQGNSA. The germline V and J ends were trimmed by 2 bases and 0 bases, with 8 bases remaining between them. In DNA form, the CDR3 reads TGTGCCAGCAGCTTACAGCCGTACTCCTACGAGCAGTACTTC. Translating gives CASSLQPYSYEQYF.

This clonotype was counted between two and nine times. The chain links TRBV3-1 to TRBJ1-5; weak D call: TRBD1 (6 bases). Trimming left V 1 base short and J 11 bases short, with 15 bases between. Germline V CDR1 and CDR2: LGHDT, YNNKEL (reference sequence). The CDR3 sequence is 14 residues long. This CDR3 reads CASSQGTGTRAQHF. DNA for the CDR3: TGTGCCAGCAGCCAAGGAACAGGGACCCGGGCCCAGCATTTT. Drawing the rest from reference TRBV3-1 and TRBJ1-5, the complete variable domain is DTAVSQTPKYLVTQMGNDKSIKCEQNLGHDTMYWYKQDSKKFLKIMFSYNNKELIINETVPNRFSPKSPDKAHLNLHINSLELGDSAVYFCASSQGTGTRAQHFGDGTRLSIL.

This clonotype has a count of ten or more. The chain is built from TRBV3-1 and TRBJ2-7; the D gene is possibly TRBD1 (6 bases). Germline CDR1 is LGHDT and CDR2 is YNNKEL (reference sequence). The CDR3 consists of 14 residues. V lost 1 base, J lost 4 bases, and 11 bases lay in between. The CDR3 here is CASSQGQGPYEQYF. CDR3 DNA: TGTGCCAGCAGCCAAGGTCAGGGGCCGTACGAGCAGTACTTC.

The chain has TRBV4-1 and TRBJ2-2, with a possible D match to TRBD2 (5 bases). Per germline, CDR1 MGHRA and CDR2 YSYEKL. CDR3 length: 15 amino acids. The V and J ends lost 5 bases and 0 bases respectively, with 10 bases between them. The CDR3 DNA reads as TGCGCCAGCAGCTCCCACGGGACGAACACCGGGGAGCTGTTTTTT. It codes for CASSSHGTNTGELFF.

The chain is built from TRBV7-2 and TRBJ2-7, with 13 bases identical to TRBD2. CDR1 is SGHTA and CDR2 is FQGNSA in the germline V gene. The J segment lost 2 bases and the V segment lost 5 bases, leaving 3 bases of the junction unmatched. The length of the CDR3 is 15 residues. The CDR3 protein is CASSATSGRAYEQYF. The CDR3 nucleotides read TGTGCCAGCAGCGCCACTAGCGGGAGGGCCTACGAGCAGTACTTC.

The table lists this clonotype with a few counts. The V call is TRBV6-9, the J call TRBJ2-7; D call uncertain. Germline V gene sequence: CDR1 MNHGY, CDR2 SVAAGI. There are 14 residues in the CDR3. V lost 9 bases to trimming and J lost 1 base, with 16 bases between them. The chain's CDR3 is CASSGQPDSYEQYF. The CDR3 DNA sequence: TGTGCCAGTTCCGGGCAGCCCGATTCCTACGAGCAGTACTTC.

This chain uses TRBV7-9 with TRBJ2-1; tentative D call: TRBD2 (6 bases). CDR3 length equals 18 residues. The V gene's germline CDR1 is SEHNR and CDR2 FQNEAQ (reference sequence). The V end was cut by 0 bases, the J end by 0 bases, with 15 bases between. This chain's CDR3 is CASSLASPSVSSYNEQFF. The CDR3 DNA is TGTGCCAGCAGCTTAGCTTCTCCTAGCGTAAGCTCCTACAATGAGCAGTTCTTC.

The rearrangement joins TRBV27 to TRBJ2-3; 13 bases fit TRBD2. CDR1 and CDR2 (germline): MNHEY, SMNVEV (reference sequence). Germline trimming cut 4 bases from V and 6 bases from J; bases unmatched to any gene: 4. CDR3 length: 15 amino acids. The chain's CDR3 is CASSSGLAGKDTQYF. The CDR3 DNA follows: TGTGCCAGCAGTTCGGGACTAGCGGGAAAGGATACGCAGTATTTT.

The genes are TRBV7-3 and TRBJ2-5; unclear D gene. V shed 4 bases and J shed 2 bases, with 8 bases lying between them. CDR3 length: 13 residues. From germline, CDR1 is SGHTA and CDR2 FQGTGA. CDR3 region: CASSYYVQETQYF. Here the CDR3 DNA reads TGTGCCAGCAGCTATTACGTACAAGAGACCCAGTACTTC.

This chain uses TRBV7-2 with TRBJ2-1; D gene unclear. The CDR3 runs to 15 residues. CDR1 and CDR2 (germline): SGHTA, FQGNSA. The V end was cut by 1 base, the J end by 7 bases, with 14 bases between. The CDR3 sequence: CASSLGLLLQNEQFF. The CDR3 nucleotides are TGTGCCAGCAGCTTAGGCCTGCTTCTCCAAAATGAGCAGTTCTTC. Together with reference TRBV7-2 and TRBJ2-1, the CDR3 gives the full variable domain: GAGVSQSPSNKVTEKGKDVELRCDPISGHTALYWYRQSLGQGLEFLIYFQGNSAPDKSGLPSDRFSAERTGGSVSTLTIQRTQQEDSAVYLCASSLGLLLQNEQFFGPGTRLTVL.

This chain links TRBV9 with TRBJ2-1; TRBD2 matches at 14 bases. The CDR3 covers 17 residues. Germline V CDR1 and CDR2: SGDLS, YYNGEE. The V segment lost 4 bases and the J segment 8 bases; nucleotides outside the gene matches: 11. Written as DNA, the CDR3 is TGTGCCAGCAGCCCTACGCCGACTAGCGGGAGGGTGGATGAGCAGTTCTTC. Translating it yields CASSPTPTSGRVDEQFF.